A single sample gave rise to the 21 T cell receptor beta chains below, sequenced in a study of beta chain features in type 1 diabetes. Reverse transcribing all isolated RNA meant expressed TCRB transcripts were sequenced. Sequencing used immunoSEQ multiplex PCR; TCRdb keeps in-frame clones, though not all of them. Among hundreds of thousands of clones, less than 20% were seen once, and the ten largest hold around 0.1%. Sample: naive CD4+ T cells from blood. All receptors derive from a man between 18 and 29 years old in good health.

The CDR3 nucleotides read TGTGCCAGCACCAGAACAGGGGTGAACACTGAAGCTTTCTTT. Translation gives CASTRTGVNTEAFF. The genes are TRBV9 and TRBJ1-1; TRBD1 matches 7 bases. This CDR3 contains 14 residues. V gave up 6 bases and J gave up 0 bases; unmatched junction bases: 5. CDR1 and CDR2 from the germline V gene are SGDLS and YYNGEE.

Only a few counts were recorded for this clone. The V call is TRBV4-3, the J call TRBJ2-7; D possibly corresponds to TRBD2 (5 bases). Per the germline V gene, CDR1 is LGHNA and CDR2 is YSLEER. Trimming removed 0 bases from V and 2 bases from J, with 11 bases in between. This CDR3 has 15 amino acids. The chain's CDR3 is CASSQDFPGTYEQYF. CDR3 sequence (DNA): TGCGCCAGCAGCCAAGATTTCCCGGGAACCTACGAGCAGTACTTC.

The chain is built from TRBV4-2 and TRBJ1-3, with D perhaps TRBD1 (5 bases). Germline loops: CDR1 LGHNA, CDR2 YNFKEQ. Trimming removed 0 bases at V and 0 bases at J, with 12 bases between. This CDR3 region has 17 residues. CDR3 protein: CASSQDQGSSSGNTIYF. Here the CDR3 DNA reads TGTGCCAGCAGCCAAGATCAGGGCTCGAGCTCTGGAAACACCATATATTTT.

The CDR3 region is CASARGAGYTF. The CDR3, as DNA: TGTGCCAGCGCCCGTGGGGCTGGCTACACCTTC. The chain employs TRBV11-1 and TRBJ1-2, with TRBD1 as a possible D gene (5 bases). The V gene's germline CDR1 is SGHAT and CDR2 FQDESV (reference sequence). Trimming shortened V by 8 bases and J by 7 bases, and 11 bases separated the two germline ends. The CDR3 has 11 residues.

This clone was detected a few times. The gene calls are TRBV29-1 and TRBJ2-2; 8 bases are shared with TRBD2. The CDR3 consists of 14 residues. J gave up 5 bases and V 6 bases, and 8 bases lay outside the gene matches. CDR1 and CDR2 (germline): SQVTM, ANQGSEA. The CDR3 loop reads CSVESGGRTGELFF. The CDR3 region has the DNA TGCAGCGTCGAGAGCGGGGGAAGGACCGGGGAGCTGTTTTTT.

This clone was found a few times. The genes are TRBV6-1 and TRBJ1-2; 10 bases are a match to TRBD1. V shed 0 bases and J 7 bases; nucleotides not matched to a gene: 5. Germline lookup yields CDR1 MNHNS and CDR2 SASEGT. This CDR3 is 15 amino acids long. CDR3 DNA sequence: TGTGCCAGCAGTGAAGCGACGACAGGGGGCCGTGGCTACACCTTC. It is translated as CASSEATTGGRGYTF.

This clone turned up a few times. The rearrangement links TRBV10-3 to TRBJ2-7; TRBD1 matches 8 bases. V lost 4 bases and J lost 2; bases outside the gene matches: 4. The CDR3 totals 14 residues. Germline CDR1 and CDR2: ENHRY and SYGVKD. This chain's CDR3 is CAISGARGPYEQYF. The CDR3 nucleotides are TGTGCCATCAGTGGGGCCAGGGGGCCCTACGAGCAGTACTTC.

V and J are TRBV10-3 and TRBJ1-6; 9 positions agree with TRBD1. Germline lookup yields CDR1 ENHRY and CDR2 SYGVKD. V dropped 0 bases and J dropped 11; count of bases not matched to a gene: 2. There are 14 residues in the CDR3. The chain's CDR3 is CAISESQGATPLHF. The CDR3 DNA reads as TGTGCCATCAGTGAGTCACAGGGGGCCACACCCCTCCACTTT.

V and J are TRBV27 and TRBJ2-1, with 8 bases lining up with TRBD2. This CDR3 region has 15 residues. Looked up from germline, CDR1 is MNHEY and CDR2 is SMNVEV (reference sequence). With 0 bases clipped from V and 4 bases from J, the junction kept 2 bases outside the gene matches. The CDR3 sequence: CASSLSSGRYNEQFF. The CDR3, as DNA: TGTGCCAGCAGTTTATCCAGCGGGAGATACAATGAGCAGTTCTTC.

This clone was counted only a few times. The chain carries TRBV27 and TRBJ2-7; D unresolved. Per the germline V gene, CDR1 is MNHEY and CDR2 is SMNVEV (reference sequence). The ends were cut back, 2 bases at V and 3 bases at J, with 17 bases in the middle. CDR3 length: 16 amino acids. Written as DNA, the CDR3 is TGTGCCAGCAGTTTAACCAATGTTAAGGGCAGCTACGAGCAGTACTTC. This translates into CASSLTNVKGSYEQYF.

This clone was seen more than once but under ten times. J is TRBJ2-7 and V is TRBV7-9; D perhaps matches TRBD2 (6 bases). This CDR3 comprises 15 residues. The germline V gene has CDR1 SEHNR and CDR2 FQNEAQ (reference sequence). V was pared by 0 bases and J by 2 bases, with 11 bases between. DNA for the CDR3: TGTGCCAGCAGCTTAGCTGGGGGGAAGCCCTACGAGCAGTACTTC. This gives the protein CASSLAGGKPYEQYF. Combining the CDR3 with reference TRBV7-9 and TRBJ2-7 gives the whole variable domain DTGVSQNPRHKITKRGQNVTFRCDPISEHNRLYWYRQTLGQGPEFLTYFQNEAQLEKSRLLSDRFSAERPKGSFSTLEIQRTEQGDSAMYLCASSLAGGKPYEQYFGPGTRLTVT.

V gene TRBV4-2 combines with J gene TRBJ2-5, with D tentatively TRBD1 (5 bases). The CDR3 spans 15 residues. In germline, CDR1 is LGHNA, CDR2 YNFKEQ. V lost 6 bases, J lost 0 bases, and 14 bases lay in between. Written as DNA, the CDR3 is TGTGCCAGCAGGAGTGGAGACAGAGACCAAGAGACCCAGTACTTC. It specifies CASRSGDRDQETQYF.

The chain joins TRBV27 to TRBJ2-3; 7 nucleotides line up with TRBD1. Germline CDR1 is MNHEY and CDR2 is SMNVEV (reference sequence). This CDR3 contains 18 residues. Trimming at V came to 1 base and at J to 0 bases, leaving 10 bases not matched to a gene. The CDR3 loop reads CASSLLWDSPTSTDTQYF. The CDR3 nucleotides are TGTGCCAGCAGTTTATTGTGGGACAGCCCTACTAGCACAGATACGCAGTATTTT.

This clone was seen only a few times. The chain carries TRBV29-1 and TRBJ2-3; D unresolved. In germline, CDR1 is SQVTM, CDR2 ANQGSEA. CDR3 size: 13 residues. The V gene lost 2 bases and the J gene lost 4 bases, with 10 bases spanning the gap. This chain's CDR3 is CSVENGPSDTQYF. CDR3 bases: TGCAGCGTTGAAAACGGGCCGTCAGATACGCAGTATTTT.

The chain is built from TRBV4-2 and TRBJ1-5; TRBD1 is a possible D gene (6 bases). Trimming removed 0 bases at V and 3 bases at J, with 9 bases between. There are 15 residues in the CDR3. Germline assignment: CDR1 LGHNA and CDR2 YNFKEQ. CDR3 sequence reads: CASSQEGGANQPQHF. The CDR3 DNA is TGTGCCAGCAGCCAAGAGGGGGGGGCCAATCAGCCCCAGCATTTT.

The V gene is TRBV9, the J gene TRBJ1-2; 8 bases match TRBD1. Germline V gene sequence: CDR1 SGDLS, CDR2 YYNGEE. The CDR3 covers 16 residues. J lost 4 bases, V lost 4 bases, and 12 bases had no gene match. CDR3 nucleotides: TGTGCCAGCAGCCCCCGGGGCACAGGGGGGGGCTATGGCTACACCTTC. Protein: CASSPRGTGGGYGYTF.

The chain has TRBV6-1 and TRBJ1-6, with D possibly TRBD1 on 5 matching bases. This CDR3 is built from 15 residues. V lost 5 bases and J lost 6, with 14 bases in between. Germline assignment: CDR1 MNHNS and CDR2 SASEGT. The CDR3 region is CASSPEWGINSPLHF. DNA for the CDR3: TGTGCCAGCAGTCCGGAGTGGGGGATTAATTCACCCCTCCACTTT.

In this sample, this clone turned up a few times. The chain uses TRBV4-3 and TRBJ2-1; D is uncertain. CDR1 and CDR2 (germline): LGHNA, YSLEER. V was clipped by 3 bases and J by 5 bases, with 17 bases between them. This CDR3 has 16 residues. In nucleotides, the CDR3 is TGCGCCAGCAGCCACTTCCAAGGCGACTTTAACAATGAGCAGTTCTTC. Translating it yields CASSHFQGDFNNEQFF.

This chain uses TRBV5-1 with TRBJ2-1; D may be TRBD1 (6 bases). Trimming shortened V by 1 base and J by 0 bases, and 14 bases separated the two germline ends. The CDR3 consists of 17 residues. Germline assignment: CDR1 SGHRS and CDR2 YFSETQ. The CDR3 loop is CASSLLVGAISYNEQFF. CDR3 nucleotide sequence: TGCGCCAGCAGCTTGTTGGTGGGGGCCATCTCCTACAATGAGCAGTTCTTC.

The table lists this clone with a count of one. The chain uses TRBV28 and TRBJ1-2, with unresolved D. The CDR3 consists of 11 residues. The germline V gene has CDR1 MDHEN and CDR2 SYDVKM. Trimming took 6 bases from V and 8 from J, leaving 10 bases between them. The CDR3 region is CASRLAAGYTF. CDR3 nucleotides: TGTGCCAGCAGGTTAGCCGCGGGCTACACCTTC.

The gene calls are TRBV7-9 and TRBJ2-1, with D unresolved. Between the trimmed V and J ends, which lost 5 bases and 4 bases, there was a span of 9 bases. The V gene's germline CDR1 is SEHNR and CDR2 FQNEAQ (reference sequence). The CDR3 extends over 13 amino acids. The CDR3 nucleotides are TGTGCCAGCAGCCCAAACCCTTACAATGAGCAGTTCTTC. Translating it yields CASSPNPYNEQFF.